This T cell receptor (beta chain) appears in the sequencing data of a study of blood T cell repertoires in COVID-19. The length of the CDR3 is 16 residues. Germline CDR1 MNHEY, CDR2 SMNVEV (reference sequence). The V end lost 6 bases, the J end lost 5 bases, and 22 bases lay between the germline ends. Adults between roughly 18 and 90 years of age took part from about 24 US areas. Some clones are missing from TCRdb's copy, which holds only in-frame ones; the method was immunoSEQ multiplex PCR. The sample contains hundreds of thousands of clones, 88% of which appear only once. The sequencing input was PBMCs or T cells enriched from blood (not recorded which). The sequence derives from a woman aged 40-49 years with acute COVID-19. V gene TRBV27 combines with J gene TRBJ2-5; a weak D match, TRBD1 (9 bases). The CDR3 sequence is CASSPGGTGISETQYF. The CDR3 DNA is TGTGCCAGCAGCCCGGGGGGGACAGGGATTAGCGAGACCCAGTACTTC.